This is a list of T cell receptor beta chains from one sample in a study of T cells after yellow fever vaccination. Each CDR3 protein is one row after TCRdb ran MiXCR on the 5' RACE reads. The sample consists of roughly 170,000 distinct CDR3 sequences, about 6% of them appearing once. The material was CD4+ T cells sorted from PBMCs, obtained on the day of the first yellow fever vaccination. The receptors originated from a young man who received the YFV17D yellow fever vaccine. Each CDR3 is given with its conserved first and last residue. Fields, in order: J gene, CDR3 length, V gene, D gene, clone size, CDR3 protein, CDR3 DNA. The D gene is left open where the match is weak. The size entry is marked missing in some rows and otherwise reads once, few, many or a size class.

j_gene: TRBJ2-1; len: 19; v_gene: TRBV5-1; d_gene: TRBD1; abundance: few; CDR3aa: CASSLARWQGADSYNEQFF; CDR3nt: TGCGCCAGCAGCTTGGCTCGCTGGCAGGGGGCCGATTCCTACAATGAGCAGTTCTTC
j_gene: TRBJ2-1; len: 14; v_gene: TRBV20-1; d_gene: TRBD2; abundance: medium-sized; CDR3aa: CSAKNSGGYNEQFF; CDR3nt: TGCAGTGCCAAGAACTCGGGGGGATACAATGAGCAGTTCTTC
j_gene: TRBJ2-5; len: 14; v_gene: TRBV5-4; d_gene: -; abundance: -; CDR3aa: CASSLAGIGETQYF; CDR3nt: TGTGCCAGCAGCTTGGCGGGTATAGGAGAGACCCAGTACTTC
j_gene: TRBJ1-4; len: 14; v_gene: TRBV7-9; d_gene: TRBD1; abundance: -; CDR3aa: CASSRGQGNEKLFF; CDR3nt: TGTGCCAGCAGCCGCGGACAGGGAAATGAAAAACTGTTTTTT
j_gene: TRBJ2-3; len: 14; v_gene: TRBV5-6; d_gene: -; abundance: many; CDR3aa: CASSLDRVTDTQYF; CDR3nt: TGTGCCAGCAGCTTGGACAGGGTTACAGATACGCAGTATTTT
j_gene: TRBJ2-1; len: 15; v_gene: TRBV7-3; d_gene: TRBD1; abundance: many; CDR3aa: CASSQDRGSIDEQFF; CDR3nt: TGTGCCAGCAGCCAGGACAGGGGGTCTATCGATGAGCAGTTCTTC
j_gene: TRBJ1-4; len: 15; v_gene: TRBV18; d_gene: TRBD1; abundance: many; CDR3aa: CASSPPFRGLGKLFF; CDR3nt: TGTGCCAGCTCACCACCATTCAGGGGGCTTGGAAAACTGTTTTTT
j_gene: TRBJ2-3; len: 12; v_gene: TRBV18; d_gene: -; abundance: few; CDR3aa: CASRLGTDTQYF; CDR3nt: TGTGCCAGCCGGTTGGGTACAGATACGCAGTATTTT
j_gene: TRBJ1-1; len: 13; v_gene: TRBV2; d_gene: TRBD1; abundance: few; CDR3aa: CASEGYRGGEAFF; CDR3nt: TGTGCCAGTGAGGGGTACAGGGGTGGTGAAGCTTTCTTT
j_gene: TRBJ1-1; len: 16; v_gene: TRBV6-1; d_gene: TRBD1; abundance: -; CDR3aa: CASSEFSGQGDTEAFF; CDR3nt: TGTGCCAGCAGTGAGTTTAGTGGACAGGGCGATACTGAAGCTTTCTTT
j_gene: TRBJ2-1; len: 11; v_gene: TRBV11-2; d_gene: -; abundance: few; CDR3aa: CASSRREEQFF; CDR3nt: TGTGCCAGCAGCCGACGGGAAGAGCAGTTCTTC
j_gene: TRBJ2-3; len: 16; v_gene: TRBV5-1; d_gene: -; abundance: -; CDR3aa: CASSPTSAGRADTQYF; CDR3nt: TGCGCCAGCAGCCCGACGAGTGCAGGGCGCGCAGATACGCAGTATTTT
j_gene: TRBJ1-6; len: 16; v_gene: TRBV5-1; d_gene: TRBD1; abundance: -; CDR3aa: CASSASGTGVNSPLHF; CDR3nt: TGCGCCAGCAGCGCCTCCGGGACAGGGGTAAATTCACCCCTCCACTTT
j_gene: TRBJ1-2; len: 13; v_gene: TRBV29-1; d_gene: -; abundance: many; CDR3aa: CSVGDIQGRGYTF; CDR3nt: TGCAGCGTTGGGGACATCCAGGGTAGAGGCTACACCTTC
j_gene: TRBJ2-1; len: 15; v_gene: TRBV7-3; d_gene: -; abundance: many; CDR3aa: CASSLGGETYNEQFF; CDR3nt: TGTGCCAGCAGCTTAGGAGGGGAGACCTACAATGAGCAGTTCTTC
j_gene: TRBJ2-4; len: 15; v_gene: TRBV24-1; d_gene: -; abundance: many; CDR3aa: CATSDAQGAKNIQYF; CDR3nt: TGTGCCACCAGTGACGCGCAGGGAGCCAAAAACATTCAGTACTTC
j_gene: TRBJ1-2; len: 16; v_gene: TRBV9; d_gene: -; abundance: few; CDR3aa: CASSPGGLATGYGYTF; CDR3nt: TGTGCCAGCAGCCCTGGCGGTTTGGCCACGGGGTATGGCTACACCTTC
j_gene: TRBJ2-7; len: 15; v_gene: TRBV7-6; d_gene: -; abundance: once; CDR3aa: CASSLVEGEGYEQYF; CDR3nt: TGTGCCAGCAGCTTAGTCGAGGGGGAGGGCTACGAGCAGTACTTC
j_gene: TRBJ1-1; len: 15; v_gene: TRBV14; d_gene: -; abundance: few; CDR3aa: CASSRAGPLNTEAFF; CDR3nt: TGTGCCAGCAGTAGGGCAGGGCCACTGAACACTGAAGCTTTCTTT
j_gene: TRBJ2-1; len: 12; v_gene: TRBV6-2/TRBV6-3; d_gene: -; abundance: many; CDR3aa: CASREQDNEQFF; CDR3nt: TGTGCCAGCAGGGAACAGGACAATGAGCAGTTCTTC
j_gene: TRBJ1-1; len: 13; v_gene: TRBV5-4; d_gene: -; abundance: many; CDR3aa: CASSLARATEAFF; CDR3nt: TGTGCCAGCAGCTTGGCCCGGGCGACTGAAGCTTTCTTT
j_gene: TRBJ2-1; len: 18; v_gene: TRBV19; d_gene: TRBD2; abundance: few; CDR3aa: CASSPRLAGTSSYNEQFF; CDR3nt: TGTGCCAGTAGTCCCCGACTAGCGGGGACAAGCTCCTACAATGAGCAGTTCTTC
j_gene: TRBJ2-3; len: 13; v_gene: TRBV5-1; d_gene: -; abundance: many; CDR3aa: CASSLTDTATQYF; CDR3nt: TGCGCCAGCAGCTTGACAGACACGGCTACGCAGTATTTT
j_gene: TRBJ1-2; len: 15; v_gene: TRBV4-3; d_gene: TRBD1; abundance: few; CDR3aa: CASSQDYQGAGGYTF; CDR3nt: TGCGCCAGCAGCCAAGACTATCAGGGGGCGGGAGGCTACACCTTC
j_gene: TRBJ1-3; len: 15; v_gene: TRBV4-3; d_gene: -; abundance: many; CDR3aa: CASSQDLASGNTIYF; CDR3nt: TGCGCCAGCAGCCAAGATTTAGCATCTGGAAACACCATATATTTT
j_gene: TRBJ2-3; len: 15; v_gene: TRBV5-1; d_gene: -; abundance: -; CDR3aa: CASSPGITVGDTQYF; CDR3nt: TGCGCCAGCAGCCCAGGGATCACGGTTGGAGATACGCAGTATTTT